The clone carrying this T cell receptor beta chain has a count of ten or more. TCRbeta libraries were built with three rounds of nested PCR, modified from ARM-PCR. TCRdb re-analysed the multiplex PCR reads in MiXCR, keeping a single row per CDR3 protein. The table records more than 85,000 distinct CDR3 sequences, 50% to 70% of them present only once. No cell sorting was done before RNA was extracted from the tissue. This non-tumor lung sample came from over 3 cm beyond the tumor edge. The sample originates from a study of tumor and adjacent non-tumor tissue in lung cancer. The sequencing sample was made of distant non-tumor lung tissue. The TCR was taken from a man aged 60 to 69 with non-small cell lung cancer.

The CDR3 coding sequence is TGTGCCAGCAACCCGGGACTAGAAACGTACGAGCAGTACTTC. It codes for CASNPGLETYEQYF. This sequence joins TRBV6-1 and TRBJ2-7, with 8 bases fitting TRBD2. The junction had 9 bases not matched to a gene; V was cut back by 7 bases and J by 4 bases. Germline assignment: CDR1 MNHNS and CDR2 SASEGT. The CDR3 covers 14 residues.